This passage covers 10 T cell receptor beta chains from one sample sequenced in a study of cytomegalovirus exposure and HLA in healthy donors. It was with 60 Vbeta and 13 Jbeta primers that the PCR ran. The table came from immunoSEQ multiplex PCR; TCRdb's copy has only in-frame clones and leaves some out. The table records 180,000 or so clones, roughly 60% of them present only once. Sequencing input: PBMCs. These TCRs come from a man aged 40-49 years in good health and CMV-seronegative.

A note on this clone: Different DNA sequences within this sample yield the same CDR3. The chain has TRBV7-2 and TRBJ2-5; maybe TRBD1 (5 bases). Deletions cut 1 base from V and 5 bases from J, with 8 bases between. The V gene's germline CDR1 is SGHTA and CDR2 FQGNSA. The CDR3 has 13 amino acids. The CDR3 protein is CASSLERGETQYF. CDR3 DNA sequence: TGTGCCAGCAGCTTAGAAAGGGGTGAGACCCAGTACTTC.

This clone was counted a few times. For the CDR3, the DNA is TGTGCCAGCAGCCCAAACCCCGGGACAGGGGTCTACGAGCAGTACTTC. This gives the protein CASSPNPGTGVYEQYF. This chain joins TRBV27 and TRBJ2-7, with TRBD1 matching over 10 bases. V lost 6 bases to trimming and J lost 3 bases; unmatched junction nucleotides: 11. Germline V gene sequence: CDR1 MNHEY, CDR2 SMNVEV (reference sequence). The CDR3 extends over 16 amino acids.

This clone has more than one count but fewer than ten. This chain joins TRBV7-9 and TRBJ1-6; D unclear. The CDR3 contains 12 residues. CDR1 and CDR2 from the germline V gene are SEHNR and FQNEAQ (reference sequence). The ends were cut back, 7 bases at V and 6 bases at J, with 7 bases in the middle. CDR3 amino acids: CASNPFNSPLHF. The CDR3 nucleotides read TGTGCCAGCAATCCCTTTAATTCACCCCTCCACTTT.

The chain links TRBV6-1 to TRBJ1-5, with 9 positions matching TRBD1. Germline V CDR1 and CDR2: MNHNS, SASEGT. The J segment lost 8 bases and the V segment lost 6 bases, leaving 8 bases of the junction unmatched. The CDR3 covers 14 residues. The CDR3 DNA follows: TGTGCCAGCAGGAGGACAGGGGAGGTAGAGCCCCAGCATTTT. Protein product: CASRRTGEVEPQHF.

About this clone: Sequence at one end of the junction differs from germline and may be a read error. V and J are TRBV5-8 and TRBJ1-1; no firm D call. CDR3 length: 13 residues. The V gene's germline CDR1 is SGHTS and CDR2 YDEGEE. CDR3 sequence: CASSLDSWTEACF. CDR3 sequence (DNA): TGTGCCAGCAGCTTGGACAGTTGGACTGAAGCTTGCTTT.

The CDR3 sequence is CASRLTARLDTQYF. In nucleotides, the CDR3 is TGTGCCAGCAGGCTTACGGCCAGACTGGATACGCAGTATTTT. The chain has TRBV6-5 and TRBJ2-3; D uncertain. CDR1 MNHEY and CDR2 SVGAGI come from the germline V gene. This CDR3 contains 14 residues. Deletions cut 6 bases from V and 6 bases from J, with 16 bases between.

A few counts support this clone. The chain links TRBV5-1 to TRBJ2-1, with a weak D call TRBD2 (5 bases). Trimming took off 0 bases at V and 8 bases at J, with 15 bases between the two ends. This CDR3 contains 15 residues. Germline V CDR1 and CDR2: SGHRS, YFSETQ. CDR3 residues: CASSLASGRWDEQFF. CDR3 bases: TGCGCCAGCAGCTTGGCCAGCGGCAGATGGGATGAGCAGTTCTTC.

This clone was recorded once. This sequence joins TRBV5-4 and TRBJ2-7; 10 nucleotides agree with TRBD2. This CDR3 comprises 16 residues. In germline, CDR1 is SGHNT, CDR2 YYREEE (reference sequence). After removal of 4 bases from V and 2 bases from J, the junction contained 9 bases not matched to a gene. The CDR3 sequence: CASSAASGSFPYEQYF. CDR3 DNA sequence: TGTGCCAGCAGCGCGGCTAGCGGGAGTTTCCCCTACGAGCAGTACTTC.

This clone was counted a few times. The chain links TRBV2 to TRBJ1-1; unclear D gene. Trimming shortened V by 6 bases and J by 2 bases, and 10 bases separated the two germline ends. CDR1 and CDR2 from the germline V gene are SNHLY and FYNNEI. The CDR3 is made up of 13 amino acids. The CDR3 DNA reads TGTGCCAGCAGGGTTTCGGGAAACACTGAAGCTTTCTTT. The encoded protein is CASRVSGNTEAFF.

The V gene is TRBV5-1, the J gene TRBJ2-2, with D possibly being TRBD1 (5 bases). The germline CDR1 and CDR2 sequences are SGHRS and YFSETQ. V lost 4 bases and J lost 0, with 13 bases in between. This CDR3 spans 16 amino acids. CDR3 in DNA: TGCGCCAGCAGCGACCCCAGGGTCGCGAACACCGGGGAGCTGTTTTTT. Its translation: CASSDPRVANTGELFF.